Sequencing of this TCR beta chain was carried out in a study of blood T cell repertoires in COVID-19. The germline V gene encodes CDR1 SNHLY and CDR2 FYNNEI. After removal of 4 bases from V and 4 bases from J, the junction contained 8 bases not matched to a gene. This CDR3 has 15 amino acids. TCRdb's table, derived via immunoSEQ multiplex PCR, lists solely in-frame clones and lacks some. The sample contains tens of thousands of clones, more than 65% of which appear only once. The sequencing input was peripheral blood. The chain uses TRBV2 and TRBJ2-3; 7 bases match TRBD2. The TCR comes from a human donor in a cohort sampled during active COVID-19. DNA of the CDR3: TGTGCCAGCAGTGGAGGACTAGGGCTCGCAGATACGCAGTATTTT. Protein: CASSGGLGLADTQYF. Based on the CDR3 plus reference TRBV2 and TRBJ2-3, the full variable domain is EPEVTQTPSHQVTQMGQEVILRCVPISNHLYFYWYRQILGQKVEFLVSFYNNEISEKSEIFDDQFSVERPDGSNFTLKIRSTKLEDSAMYFCASSGGLGLADTQYFGPGTRLTVL.